Shown below are 2 T cell receptor beta chains from a single sample sequenced in a study of blood T cells in healthy people across ages. Next came a second PCR, run for roughly 6 to 11 cycles, which used a sample-barcoded 5' primer along with a J-beta primer mix. MiXCR, applied by TCRdb to the 5' RACE reads, yields one record per CDR3 protein. The table lists 650,000 to 1,000,000 distinct CDR3 sequences, under 40% of them singletons. Sample: blood. The receptor set was obtained from a man younger than 35 in good health.

This CDR3 reads CASNGDSFMNTEAFF. For the CDR3, the DNA is TGCGCCAGCAACGGGGACAGTTTTATGAACACTGAAGCTTTCTTT. V and J are TRBV5-1 and TRBJ1-1; 7 bases fit TRBD1. Germline V gene sequence: CDR1 SGHRS, CDR2 YFSETQ. This CDR3 contains 15 residues. Trimming cost V 6 bases and J 0 bases; bases outside gene matches: 8. Filled out from reference TRBV5-1 and TRBJ1-1, the complete variable domain reads KAGVTQTPRYLIKTRGQQVTLSCSPISGHRSVSWYQQTPGQGLQFLFEYFSETQRNKGNFPGRFSGRQFSNSRSEMNVSTLELGDSALYLCASNGDSFMNTEAFFGQGTRLTVV.

The gene calls are TRBV10-3 and TRBJ1-1, with 8 positions matching TRBD1. J was trimmed by 1 base and V by 4 bases; bases with no gene match: 5. This CDR3 has 15 amino acids. Germline CDR1 is ENHRY and CDR2 is SYGVKD. The CDR3 nucleotides read TGTGCCATCAGTGGACAGGGGTATCGGAACACTGAAGCTTTCTTT. Translated: CAISGQGYRNTEAFF.